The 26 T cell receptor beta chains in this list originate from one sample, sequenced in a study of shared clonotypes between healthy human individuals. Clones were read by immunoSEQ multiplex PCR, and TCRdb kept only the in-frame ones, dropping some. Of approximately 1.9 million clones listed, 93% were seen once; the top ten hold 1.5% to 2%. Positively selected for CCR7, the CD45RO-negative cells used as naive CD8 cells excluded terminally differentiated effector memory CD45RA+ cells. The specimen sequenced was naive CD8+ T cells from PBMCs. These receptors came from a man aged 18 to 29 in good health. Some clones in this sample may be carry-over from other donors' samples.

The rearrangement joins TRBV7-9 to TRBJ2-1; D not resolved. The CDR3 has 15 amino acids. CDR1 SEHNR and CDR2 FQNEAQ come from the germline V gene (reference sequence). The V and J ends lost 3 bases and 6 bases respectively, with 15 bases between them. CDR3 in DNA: TGTGCCAGCAGCTTCGATATCACGACGCCCAATGAGCAGTTCTTC. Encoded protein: CASSFDITTPNEQFF.

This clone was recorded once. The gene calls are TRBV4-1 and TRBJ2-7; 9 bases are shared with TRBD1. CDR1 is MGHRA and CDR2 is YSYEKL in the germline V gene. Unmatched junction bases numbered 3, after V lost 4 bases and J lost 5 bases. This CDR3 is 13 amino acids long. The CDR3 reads CASSRDREDEQYF. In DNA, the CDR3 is TGCGCCAGCAGCCGGGACAGGGAGGACGAGCAGTACTTC.

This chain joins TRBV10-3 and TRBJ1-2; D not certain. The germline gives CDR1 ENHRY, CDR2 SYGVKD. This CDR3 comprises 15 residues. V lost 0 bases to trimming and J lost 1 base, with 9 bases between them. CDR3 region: CAISESAGDNYGYTF. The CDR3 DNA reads TGTGCCATCAGTGAGTCCGCGGGAGATAACTATGGCTACACCTTC.

CDR3 protein: CASSLVGVLAGAAFYNEQFF. The CDR3 DNA reads as TGTGCCAGCAGCTTAGTTGGGGTTCTAGCGGGAGCGGCCTTTTACAATGAGCAGTTCTTC. The V call is TRBV7-8, the J call TRBJ2-1; TRBD2 agrees at 10 bases. The CDR3 length is 20 residues. Germline CDR1 reads SGHVS; CDR2 reads FQNEAQ. Trimming removed 1 base from V and 4 bases from J; junction bases left unmatched: 16.

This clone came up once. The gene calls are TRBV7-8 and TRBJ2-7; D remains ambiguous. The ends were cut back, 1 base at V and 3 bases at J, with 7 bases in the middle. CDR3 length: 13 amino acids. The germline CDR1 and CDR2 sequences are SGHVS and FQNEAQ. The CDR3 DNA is TGTGCCAGCAGCTTAGTGCTAAGCTACGAGCAGTACTTC. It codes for CASSLVLSYEQYF. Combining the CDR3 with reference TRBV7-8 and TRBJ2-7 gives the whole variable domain GAGVSQSPRYKVAKRGQDVALRCDPISGHVSLFWYQQALGQGPEFLTYFQNEAQLDKSGLPSDRFFAERPEGSVSTLKIQRTQQEDSAVYLCASSLVLSYEQYFGPGTRLTVT.

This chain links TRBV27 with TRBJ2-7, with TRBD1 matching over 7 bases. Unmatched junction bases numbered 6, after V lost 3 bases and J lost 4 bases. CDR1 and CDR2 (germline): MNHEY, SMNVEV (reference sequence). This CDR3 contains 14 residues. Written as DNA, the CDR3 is TGTGCCAGCAGTTTTGGACAGGCTAGGTACGAGCAGTACTTC. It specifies CASSFGQARYEQYF.

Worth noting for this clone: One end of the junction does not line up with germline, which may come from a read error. CDR3 amino acids: CASSSLAF. CDR3 in DNA: TGTGCCAGCAGCTCCCTCGCCTTC. The rearrangement links TRBV13 to TRBJ1-2; no clear D. Germline values: CDR1 PRHDT, CDR2 FYEKMQ (reference sequence). This CDR3 region has 8 residues.

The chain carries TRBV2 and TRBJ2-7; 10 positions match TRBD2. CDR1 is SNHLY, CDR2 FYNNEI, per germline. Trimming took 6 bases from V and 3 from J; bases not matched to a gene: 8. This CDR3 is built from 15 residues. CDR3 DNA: TGTGCCAGCAGGCCAGTTACTAGCGGGAACTACGAGCAGTACTTC. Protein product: CASRPVTSGNYEQYF.

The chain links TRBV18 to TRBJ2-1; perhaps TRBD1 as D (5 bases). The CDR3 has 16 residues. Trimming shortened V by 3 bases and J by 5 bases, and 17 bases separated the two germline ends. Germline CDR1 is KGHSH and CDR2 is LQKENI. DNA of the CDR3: TGTGCCAGCTCACCTACCGAAGGGGCGATGCACAATGAGCAGTTCTTC. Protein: CASSPTEGAMHNEQFF.

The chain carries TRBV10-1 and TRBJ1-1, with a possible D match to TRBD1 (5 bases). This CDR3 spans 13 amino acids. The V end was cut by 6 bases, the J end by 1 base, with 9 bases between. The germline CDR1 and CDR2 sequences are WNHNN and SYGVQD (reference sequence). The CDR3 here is CASSYRPNTEAFF. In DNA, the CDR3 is TGCGCCAGCAGCTACAGGCCGAACACTGAAGCTTTCTTT.

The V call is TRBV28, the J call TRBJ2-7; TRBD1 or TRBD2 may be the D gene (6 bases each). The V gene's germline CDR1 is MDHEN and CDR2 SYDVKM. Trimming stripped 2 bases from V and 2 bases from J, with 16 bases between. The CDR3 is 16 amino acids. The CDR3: CASSLSWGDKAYEQYF. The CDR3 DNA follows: TGTGCCAGCAGTTTAAGTTGGGGGGACAAAGCCTACGAGCAGTACTTC.

CDR3 sequence: CASSPSTGAPYGYTF. In nucleotides, the CDR3 is TGTGCCAGCAGTCCTTCGACAGGGGCTCCCTATGGCTACACCTTC. The rearrangement joins TRBV27 to TRBJ1-2; 8 nucleotides line up with TRBD1. V gave up 5 bases and J gave up 4 bases; unmatched junction bases: 9. This CDR3 spans 15 amino acids. Germline values: CDR1 MNHEY, CDR2 SMNVEV (reference sequence).

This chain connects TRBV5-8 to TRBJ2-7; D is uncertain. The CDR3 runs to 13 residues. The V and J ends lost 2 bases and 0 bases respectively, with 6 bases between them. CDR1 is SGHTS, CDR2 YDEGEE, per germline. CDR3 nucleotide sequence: TGTGCCAGCAGCTTCAGGAGCTCCTACGAGCAGTACTTC. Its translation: CASSFRSSYEQYF.

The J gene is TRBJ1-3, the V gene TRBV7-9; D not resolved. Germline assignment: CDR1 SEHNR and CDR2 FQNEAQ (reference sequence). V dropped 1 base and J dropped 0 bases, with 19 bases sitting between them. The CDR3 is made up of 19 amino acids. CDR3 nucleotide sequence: TGTGCCAGCAGCTTAGGGAAGAAACAAGGATCGGACTCTGGAAACACCATATATTTT. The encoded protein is CASSLGKKQGSDSGNTIYF.

CDR3 sequence: CASRLTGTGANVLTF. CDR3 nucleotide sequence: TGTGCCAGCAGACTCACAGGGACCGGGGCCAACGTCCTGACTTTC. This chain connects TRBV27 to TRBJ2-6; the D gene is possibly TRBD1 (6 bases). V was cut by 6 bases and J by 4 bases, with 13 bases left in between. Germline V gives CDR1 MNHEY, CDR2 SMNVEV (reference sequence). The CDR3 has 15 amino acids.

The CDR3 sequence is CASSDRQGNTEAFF. CDR3 DNA: TGTGCCAGCAGCGATCGACAGGGAAACACTGAAGCTTTCTTT. This chain joins TRBV7-2 and TRBJ1-1; TRBD1 matches 7 bases. CDR1 SGHTA and CDR2 FQGNSA come from the germline V gene. This CDR3 has 14 amino acids. Losses at the gene ends were 5 bases for V and 2 bases for J; bases not matched to a gene: 5.

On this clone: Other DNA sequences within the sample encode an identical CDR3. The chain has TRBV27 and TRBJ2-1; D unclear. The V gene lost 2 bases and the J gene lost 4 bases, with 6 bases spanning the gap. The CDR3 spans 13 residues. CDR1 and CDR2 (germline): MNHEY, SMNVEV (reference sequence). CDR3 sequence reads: CASSLTLYNEQFF. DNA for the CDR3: TGTGCCAGCAGTTTAACCCTTTACAATGAGCAGTTCTTC.

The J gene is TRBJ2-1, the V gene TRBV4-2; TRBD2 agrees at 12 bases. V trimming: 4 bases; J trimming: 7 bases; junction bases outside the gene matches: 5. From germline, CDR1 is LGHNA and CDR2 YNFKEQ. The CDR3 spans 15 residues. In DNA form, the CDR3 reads TGTGCCAGCAGCCCTCTAGCGGGAGGGGCAAATGAGCAGTTCTTC. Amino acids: CASSPLAGGANEQFF.

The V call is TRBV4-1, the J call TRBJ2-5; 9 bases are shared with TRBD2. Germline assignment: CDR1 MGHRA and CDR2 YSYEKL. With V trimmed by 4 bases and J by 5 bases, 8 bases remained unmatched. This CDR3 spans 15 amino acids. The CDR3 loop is CASSPREGGRETQYF. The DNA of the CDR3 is TGCGCCAGCAGCCCGCGGGAGGGGGGTAGGGAGACCCAGTACTTC.

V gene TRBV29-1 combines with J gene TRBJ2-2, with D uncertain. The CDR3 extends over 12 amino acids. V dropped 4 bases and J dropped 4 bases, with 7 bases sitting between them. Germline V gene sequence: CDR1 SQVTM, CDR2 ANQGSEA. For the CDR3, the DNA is TGCAGCGTTGCGCAGTTCACCGGGGAGCTGTTTTTT. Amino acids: CSVAQFTGELFF.

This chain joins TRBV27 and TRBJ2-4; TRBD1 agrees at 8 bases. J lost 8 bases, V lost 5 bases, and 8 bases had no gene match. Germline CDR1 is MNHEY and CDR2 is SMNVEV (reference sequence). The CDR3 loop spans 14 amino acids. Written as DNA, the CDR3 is TGTGCCAGCAGTCCCCGGGACAGGCAAGACATTCAGTACTTC. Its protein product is CASSPRDRQDIQYF.

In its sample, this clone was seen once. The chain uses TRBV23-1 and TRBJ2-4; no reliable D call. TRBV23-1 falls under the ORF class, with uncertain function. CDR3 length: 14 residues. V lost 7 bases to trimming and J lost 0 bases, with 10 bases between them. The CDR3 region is CASKPLLAKNIQYF. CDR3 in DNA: TGCGCCAGCAAACCCCTCCTAGCCAAAAACATTCAGTACTTC.

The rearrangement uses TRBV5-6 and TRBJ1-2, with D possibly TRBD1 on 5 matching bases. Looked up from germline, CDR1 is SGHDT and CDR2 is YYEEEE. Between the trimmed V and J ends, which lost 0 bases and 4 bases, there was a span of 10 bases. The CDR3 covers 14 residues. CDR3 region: CASSLGRVIYGYTF. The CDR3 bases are TGTGCCAGCAGCTTGGGCAGGGTTATCTATGGCTACACCTTC.

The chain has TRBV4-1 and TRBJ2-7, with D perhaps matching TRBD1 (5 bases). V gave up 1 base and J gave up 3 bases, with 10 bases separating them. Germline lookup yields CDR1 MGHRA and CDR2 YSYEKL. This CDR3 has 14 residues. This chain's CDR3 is CASSQGSRDYEQYF. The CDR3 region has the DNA TGCGCCAGCAGCCAAGGGTCCAGGGACTACGAGCAGTACTTC.

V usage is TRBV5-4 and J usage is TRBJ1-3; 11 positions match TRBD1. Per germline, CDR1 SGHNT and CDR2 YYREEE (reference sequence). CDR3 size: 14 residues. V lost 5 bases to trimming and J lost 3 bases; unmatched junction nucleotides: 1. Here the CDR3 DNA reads TGTGCCAGCAGGGACAGGGGGCTTGGAAACACCATATATTTT. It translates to CASRDRGLGNTIYF.

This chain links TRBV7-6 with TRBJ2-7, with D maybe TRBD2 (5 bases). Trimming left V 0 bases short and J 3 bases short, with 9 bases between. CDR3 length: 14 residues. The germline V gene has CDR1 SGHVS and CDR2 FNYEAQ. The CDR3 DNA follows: TGTGCCAGCAGCTTAGCGCGGGCTAGCTACGAGCAGTACTTC. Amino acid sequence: CASSLARASYEQYF.